These 8 T cell receptor beta chains were sequenced from one sample in a study of blood T cell repertoires in COVID-19. The method was immunoSEQ multiplex PCR; TCRdb's version includes in-frame clones alone and lacks a portion of them. The sample carries 95,000 to 110,000 clones, 75% to 90% recorded once. Sequencing was carried out using peripheral blood. These receptors were collected from a human donor in a cohort sampled during active or convalescent COVID-19.

The chain recombines TRBV6-1 with TRBJ1-2; a possible D gene is TRBD1 (5 bases). Germline V gives CDR1 MNHNS, CDR2 SASEGT. The V and J ends lost 2 bases and 4 bases respectively, with 11 bases between them. CDR3 length: 14 amino acids. The CDR3 DNA sequence: TGTGCCAGCAGTGAACTAGGGCAGGGCTATGGCTACACCTTC. As protein: CASSELGQGYGYTF.

The chain joins TRBV7-8 to TRBJ2-7; TRBD1 matches at 8 bases. The germline V gene has CDR1 SGHVS and CDR2 FQNEAQ. V was clipped by 1 base and J by 4 bases; unmatched bases: 9. CDR3 size: 16 residues. CDR3 nucleotides: TGTGCCAGCAGCTTAGAGCAGACAGGGGCCCTATACGAGCAGTACTTC. It codes for CASSLEQTGALYEQYF.

The chain couples TRBV7-9 to TRBJ2-2, with TRBD1 matching over 9 bases. The CDR3 length is 16 residues. Losses at the gene ends were 5 bases for V and 6 bases for J; bases not matched to a gene: 10. The V gene's germline CDR1 is SEHNR and CDR2 FQNEAQ (reference sequence). The chain's CDR3 is CASSLTPGQGAGELFF. CDR3 DNA: TGTGCCAGCAGCCTCACTCCGGGACAGGGAGCCGGGGAGCTGTTTTTT.

This sequence joins TRBV24-1 and TRBJ2-1, with 8 nucleotides matching TRBD2. The CDR3 has 14 amino acids. Germline CDR1 reads KGHDR; CDR2 reads SFDVKD. Unmatched junction bases numbered 6, after V lost 3 bases and J lost 9 bases. Here the CDR3 reads CATSDPGRGTEQFF. The CDR3 DNA follows: TGTGCCACCAGTGATCCCGGGAGGGGCACTGAGCAGTTCTTC.

V is TRBV5-1 and J is TRBJ1-6, with TRBD1 matching 7 bases. Trimming removed 3 bases from V and 7 bases from J; junction bases left unmatched: 10. Germline lookup yields CDR1 SGHRS and CDR2 YFSETQ. This CDR3 is built from 16 residues. The CDR3 reads CASSWVGTASNSPLHF. DNA of the CDR3: TGCGCCAGCAGCTGGGTAGGGACAGCCAGCAATTCACCCCTCCACTTT. The variable domain in full, completed from reference TRBV5-1 and TRBJ1-6, reads KAGVTQTPRYLIKTRGQQVTLSCSPISGHRSVSWYQQTPGQGLQFLFEYFSETQRNKGNFPGRFSGRQFSNSRSEMNVSTLELGDSALYLCASSWVGTASNSPLHFGNGTRLTVT.

The chain carries TRBV9 and TRBJ1-5; TRBD1 matches at 8 bases. There are 15 residues in the CDR3. Germline V gives CDR1 SGDLS, CDR2 YYNGEE. The ends lost 4 bases at V and 2 bases at J; junction bases unmatched: 5. CDR3 in DNA: TGTGCCAGCAGCCCCTCGGACAGGGGCAATCAGCCCCAGCATTTT. It is translated as CASSPSDRGNQPQHF.

CDR3 sequence: CASSRDRGEYNEQFF. Written as DNA, the CDR3 is TGTGCCAGCAGCCGGGACAGGGGGGAGTACAATGAGCAGTTCTTC. The gene calls are TRBV4-2 and TRBJ2-1, with TRBD1 matching over 11 bases. Germline CDR1 reads LGHNA; CDR2 reads YNFKEQ. This CDR3 comprises 15 residues. Trimming removed 4 bases from V and 4 bases from J; junction bases left unmatched: 3.

This chain joins TRBV9 and TRBJ1-3; 8 bases are shared with TRBD1. Germline CDR1 is SGDLS and CDR2 is YYNGEE. Germline trimming cut 1 base from V and 1 base from J; bases unmatched to any gene: 7. This CDR3 comprises 17 residues. The CDR3 spells CASSVRSRTGSGNTIYF. The DNA for the CDR3 is TGTGCCAGCAGCGTACGGTCCAGGACAGGGTCTGGAAACACCATATATTTT.